The text below deals with one TCR beta chain. The specificity of this receptor is unknown. There are no base qualities to consult, and no much larger clone falls within one base. Relative to germline, V is 5 bases shorter and J is 2 bases shorter, with 10 bases between their ends. CDR3 length: 13 amino acids, cysteine to phenylalanine. Only the CDR3 part of the read is kept: 39 bases, read in frame from the first base. Ficoll-Paque density gradient centrifugation was the method used to isolate PBMCs. The sequencer was an Illumina NovaSeq 6000. cDNA libraries for TCRalpha and TCRbeta were prepared by 5'RACE using constant-segment primers, with sample barcodes and unique molecular identifiers added. Trizol reagent was used to extract RNA from every sample. Amplification of the libraries took two PCR steps, and the second step added a second sample barcode plus Illumina TruSeq adapters. Sequencing of the libraries was done on an Illumina NovaSeq, producing 2 x 150 bp paired-end reads. Per the source publication's procedure: Demultiplexing of reads and collapsing into UMI-guided consensus sequences were performed with migec v1.2.7. With mixcr v2.1.11, UMI consensuses were aligned to TRA and TRB V and J templates and assembled into clonotypes. Clonotypes were classified as expanded or contracted when called significant by both edgeR and NoisET, with noise models trained on biological replicates. edgeR calls used a false discovery rate-adjusted p below 0.01 and a log2 fold-change threshold of 1. As an exploratory analysis of dynamics, max-normalized trajectories of the 1000 most abundant clonotypes were examined by PCA with hierarchical clustering. Each responding clone was given a CD4 or CD8 phenotype based on the CD4+ and CD8+ repertoires, which had been sequenced separately. The public reads were reprocessed in TCRdb via fastp at Q25 and MiXCR, keeping in-frame beta chains. Here each entry gathers all rows of one CDR3 protein and keeps the most common genes and DNA. The V and J calls follow TCRdb's processing rather than the paper's. Recorded for this sample are 190,000 or so distinct CDR3 sequences; around 27% of them occurred a single time. In total, the top ten clones hold roughly 10% of the sample.

This sample stems from a study of T-cell memory formation after mild COVID-19 (dated by TCRdb to about 2021). For context, the study as a whole: Most TCR sequence clusters were specific to one of the two donors. In a couple of donors, T-cell clones that expanded and contracted after mild COVID-19 were tracked by sequencing TCRalpha and TCRbeta repertoires over time. Two young, previously healthy adult volunteers made up the cohort, one male and one female. Here is what the overall study found, with its caveats: Some responding clones were detected in pre-infection memory, which suggested that pre-existing cross-reactive memory T cells had joined the SARS-CoV-2 response. The study covered only two mild cases, and larger cohorts including severe cases with pre-infection samples were considered necessary. The second-wave clones that peaked on day 37 were not confirmed to be SARS-CoV-2 specific. Contracting CD4+ clones were located mainly in the CM and EM memory subsets, whereas CD8+ clones were found to be enriched in EMRA. Clones that contracted from day 15 to 85 showed balanced CD4/CD8 phenotypes, whereas a second wave of clones that expanded from day 15 to 37 leaned towards CD4+.

The receptor's source is an adult woman who had mild COVID-19 (a few samples of this study predate the infection). The sample titles of this study are shuffled in the database, so cell type and time point are left out; the donor was told from shared clones. The V and J segments used are TRBV12-3 or TRBV12-4 and TRBJ2-7, with TRBD1 as a weak D call on 6 bases. The sequenced material came from PBMCs or a T cell subset sorted from them (not recorded which). The nucleotide sequence is TGTGCCAGCAGTAACGGACAGCCCTACGAGCAGTACTTC. Translated, this gives CASSNGQPYEQYF.